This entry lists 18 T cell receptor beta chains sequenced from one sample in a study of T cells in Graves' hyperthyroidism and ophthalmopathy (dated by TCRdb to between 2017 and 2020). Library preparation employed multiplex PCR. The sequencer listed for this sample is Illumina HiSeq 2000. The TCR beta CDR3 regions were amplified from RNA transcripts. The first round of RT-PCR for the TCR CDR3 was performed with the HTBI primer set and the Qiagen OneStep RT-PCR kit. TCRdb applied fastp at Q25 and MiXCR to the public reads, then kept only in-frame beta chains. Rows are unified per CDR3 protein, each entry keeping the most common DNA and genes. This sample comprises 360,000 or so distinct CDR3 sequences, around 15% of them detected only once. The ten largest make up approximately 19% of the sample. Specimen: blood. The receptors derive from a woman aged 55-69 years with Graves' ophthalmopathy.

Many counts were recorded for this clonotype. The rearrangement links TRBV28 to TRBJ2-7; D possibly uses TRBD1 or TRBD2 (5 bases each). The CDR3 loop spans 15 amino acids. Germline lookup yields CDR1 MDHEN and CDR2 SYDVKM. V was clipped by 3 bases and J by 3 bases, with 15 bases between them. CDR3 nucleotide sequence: TGTGCCAGCAGTTTGAGGGACGCTACGGGCTACGAGCAGTACTTC. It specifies CASSLRDATGYEQYF.

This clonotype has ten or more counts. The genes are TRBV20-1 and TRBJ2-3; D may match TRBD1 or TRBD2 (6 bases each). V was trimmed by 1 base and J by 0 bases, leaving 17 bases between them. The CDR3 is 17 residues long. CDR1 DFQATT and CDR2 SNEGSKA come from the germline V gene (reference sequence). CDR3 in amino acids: CSARGGAISGSTDTQYF. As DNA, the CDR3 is TGCAGTGCTAGAGGGGGGGCGATTAGCGGAAGCACAGATACGCAGTATTTT.

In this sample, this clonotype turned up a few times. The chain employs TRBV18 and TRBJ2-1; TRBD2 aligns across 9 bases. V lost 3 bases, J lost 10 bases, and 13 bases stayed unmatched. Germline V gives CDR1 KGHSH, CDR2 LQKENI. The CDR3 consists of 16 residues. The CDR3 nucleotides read TGTGCCAGCTCACCCCGCGTCGTAGCCGCGGGGGGGGAGCAGTTCTTC. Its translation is CASSPRVVAAGGEQFF.

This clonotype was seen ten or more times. The CDR3 sequence: CASSWGLADADTQYF. The CDR3 DNA sequence: TGTGCCAGCTCCTGGGGACTAGCGGACGCAGATACGCAGTATTTT. This chain connects TRBV2 to TRBJ2-3; 11 nucleotides match TRBD2. The CDR3 sequence is 15 residues long. Germline V gene sequence: CDR1 SNHLY, CDR2 FYNNEI. J lost 4 bases, V lost 8 bases, and 8 bases had no gene match.

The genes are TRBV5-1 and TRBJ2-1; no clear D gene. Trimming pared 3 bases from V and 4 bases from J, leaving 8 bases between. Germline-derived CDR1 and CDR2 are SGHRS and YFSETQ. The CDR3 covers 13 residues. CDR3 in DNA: TGCGCCAGCAGCTCGGACCAATACAATGAGCAGTTCTTC. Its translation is CASSSDQYNEQFF.

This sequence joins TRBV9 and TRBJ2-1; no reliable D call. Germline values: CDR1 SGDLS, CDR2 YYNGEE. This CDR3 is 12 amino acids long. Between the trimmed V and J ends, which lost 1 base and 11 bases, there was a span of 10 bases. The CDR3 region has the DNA TGTGCCAGCAGCGTATGGCCGGGTAAGCAGTTCTTC. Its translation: CASSVWPGKQFF.

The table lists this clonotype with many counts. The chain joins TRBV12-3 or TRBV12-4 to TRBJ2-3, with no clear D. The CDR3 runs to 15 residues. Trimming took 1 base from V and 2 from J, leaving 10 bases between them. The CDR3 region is CASSLEGYVTDTQYF. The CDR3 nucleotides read TGTGCCAGCAGTTTAGAGGGCTATGTCACAGATACGCAGTATTTT.

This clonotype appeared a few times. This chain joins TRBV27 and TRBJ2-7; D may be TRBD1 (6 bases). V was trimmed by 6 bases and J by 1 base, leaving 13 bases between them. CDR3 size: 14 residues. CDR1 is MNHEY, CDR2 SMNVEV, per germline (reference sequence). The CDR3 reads CASRWTVPSYEQYF. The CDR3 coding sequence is TGTGCCAGCAGATGGACAGTACCTTCCTACGAGCAGTACTTC.

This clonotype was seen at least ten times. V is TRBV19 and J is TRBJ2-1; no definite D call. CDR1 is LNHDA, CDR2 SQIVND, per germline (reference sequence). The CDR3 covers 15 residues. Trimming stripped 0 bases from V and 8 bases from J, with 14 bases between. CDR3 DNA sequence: TGTGCCAGTAGTATAGATCCCGTAGCTTGGGATGAGCAGTTCTTC. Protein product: CASSIDPVAWDEQFF.

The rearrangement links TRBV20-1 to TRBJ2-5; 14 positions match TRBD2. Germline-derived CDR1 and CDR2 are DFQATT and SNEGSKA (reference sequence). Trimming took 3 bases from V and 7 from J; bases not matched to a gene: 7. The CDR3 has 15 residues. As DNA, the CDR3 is TGCAGTGCTAGGCCGGGACTAGCGGGAGAGGTGACCCAGTACTTC. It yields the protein CSARPGLAGEVTQYF.

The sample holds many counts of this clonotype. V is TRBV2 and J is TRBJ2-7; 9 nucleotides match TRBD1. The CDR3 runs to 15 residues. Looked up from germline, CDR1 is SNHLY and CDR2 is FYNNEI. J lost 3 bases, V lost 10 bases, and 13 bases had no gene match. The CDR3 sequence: CATEDRPGQGYEQYF. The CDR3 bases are TGTGCCACCGAAGACAGACCGGGACAGGGCTACGAGCAGTACTTC.

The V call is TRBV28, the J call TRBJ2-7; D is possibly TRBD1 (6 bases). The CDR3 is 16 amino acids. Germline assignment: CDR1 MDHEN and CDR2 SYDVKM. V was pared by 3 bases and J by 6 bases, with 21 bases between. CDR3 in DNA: TGTGCCAGCAGTTTGGTGGGGGCCGGACGGGCCGCCGAGCAGTACTTC. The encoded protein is CASSLVGAGRAAEQYF.

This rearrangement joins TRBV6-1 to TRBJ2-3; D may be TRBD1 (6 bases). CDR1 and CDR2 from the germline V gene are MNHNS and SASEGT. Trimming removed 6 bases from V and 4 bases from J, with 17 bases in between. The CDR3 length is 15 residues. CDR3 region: CASSPGQGLPDTQYF. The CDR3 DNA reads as TGTGCCAGCAGCCCGGGGCAGGGGCTACCAGATACGCAGTATTTT.

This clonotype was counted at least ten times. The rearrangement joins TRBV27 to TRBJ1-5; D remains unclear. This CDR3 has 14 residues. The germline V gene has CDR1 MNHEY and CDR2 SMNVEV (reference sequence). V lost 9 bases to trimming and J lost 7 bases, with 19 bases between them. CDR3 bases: TGTGCCAGTACTACGGGGAGACGGGAGCAGCCCCAGCATTTT. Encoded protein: CASTTGRREQPQHF.

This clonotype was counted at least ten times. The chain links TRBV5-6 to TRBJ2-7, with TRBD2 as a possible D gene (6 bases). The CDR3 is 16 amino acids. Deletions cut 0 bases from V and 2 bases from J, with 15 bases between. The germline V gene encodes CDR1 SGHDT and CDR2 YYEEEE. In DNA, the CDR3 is TGTGCCAGCAGCTTGGACGGTGGGCGGGGAACCTACGAGCAGTACTTC. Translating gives CASSLDGGRGTYEQYF.

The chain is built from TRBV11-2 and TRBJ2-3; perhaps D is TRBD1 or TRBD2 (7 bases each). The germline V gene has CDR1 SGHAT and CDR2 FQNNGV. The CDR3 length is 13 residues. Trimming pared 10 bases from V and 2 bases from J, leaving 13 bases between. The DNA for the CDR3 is TGTGCCATCAGGGGGGGCAACACAGATACGCAGTATTTT. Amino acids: CAIRGGNTDTQYF.

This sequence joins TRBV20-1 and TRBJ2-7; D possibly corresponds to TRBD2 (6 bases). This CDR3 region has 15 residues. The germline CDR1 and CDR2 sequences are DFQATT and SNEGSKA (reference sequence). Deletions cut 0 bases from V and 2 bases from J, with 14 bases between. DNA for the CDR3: TGCAGTGCTAGAGATCGGGGGACGGACACCTACGAGCAGTACTTC. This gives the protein CSARDRGTDTYEQYF.

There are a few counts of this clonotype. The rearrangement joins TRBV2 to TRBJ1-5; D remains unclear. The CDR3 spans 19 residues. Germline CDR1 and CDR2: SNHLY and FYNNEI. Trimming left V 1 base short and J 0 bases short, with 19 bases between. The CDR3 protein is CASSEGALSNLCSNQPQHF. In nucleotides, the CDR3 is TGTGCCAGCAGTGAAGGCGCACTATCGAATTTATGTAGCAATCAGCCCCAGCATTTT.